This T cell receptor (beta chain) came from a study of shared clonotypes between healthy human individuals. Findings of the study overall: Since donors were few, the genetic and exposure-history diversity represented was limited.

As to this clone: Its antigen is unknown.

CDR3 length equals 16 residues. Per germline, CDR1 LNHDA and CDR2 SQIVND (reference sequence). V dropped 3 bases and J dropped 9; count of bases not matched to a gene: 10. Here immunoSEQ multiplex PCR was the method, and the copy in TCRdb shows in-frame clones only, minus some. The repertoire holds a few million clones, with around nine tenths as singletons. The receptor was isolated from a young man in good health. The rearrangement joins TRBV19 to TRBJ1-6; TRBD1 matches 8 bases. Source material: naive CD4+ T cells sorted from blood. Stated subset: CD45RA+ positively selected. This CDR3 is CASSITGQVAGSPLHF. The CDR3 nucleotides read TGTGCCAGTAGTATTACGGGACAGGTGGCCGGTTCACCCCTCCACTTT. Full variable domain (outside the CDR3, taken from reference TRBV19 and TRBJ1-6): DGGITQSPKYLFRKEGQNVTLSCEQNLNHDAMYWYRQDPGQGLRLIYYSQIVNDFQKGDIAEGYSVSREKKESFPLTVTSAQKNPTAFYLCASSITGQVAGSPLHFGNGTRLTVT.